The 20 T cell receptor beta chains below were found in one sample sequenced in a study of blood T cell repertoires in COVID-19 (dated by TCRdb to 2019 to 2021). Receptor amplification or capture employed the immunoSEQ multiplex PCR assay. TCRdb took this table from immuneACCESS and kept in-frame rearrangements with V and J called. Such tables lack part of the clones; where checked against another copy, unresolved V genes explain under half of the gap, and the rest is unexplained. Counted in this sample were 350,000 to 450,000 clones; over 75% of them appeared once. The leading ten clones occupy 1% to 1.3% of the sample. Sequencing was carried out using PBMCs or T cells enriched from blood (not recorded which). All receptors derive from a young man who had recovered from COVID-19.

The V call is TRBV28, the J call TRBJ1-2; 11 bases map to TRBD1. Germline values: CDR1 MDHEN, CDR2 SYDVKM. The J segment lost 6 bases and the V segment lost 4 bases, leaving 10 bases of the junction unmatched. The CDR3 has 16 residues. The CDR3 protein is CASSSPPGQGVDGYTF. DNA of the CDR3: TGTGCCAGCAGTTCCCCCCCGGGACAGGGGGTGGATGGCTACACCTTC.

This rearrangement joins TRBV5-5 to TRBJ2-5; D may be TRBD1 (5 bases). The CDR3 is 13 amino acids. The germline gives CDR1 SGHKS, CDR2 YYEKEE (reference sequence). Deletions cut 4 bases from V and 6 bases from J, with 13 bases between. The CDR3 loop reads CASSQDIVKTQYF. In DNA form, the CDR3 reads TGTGCCAGCAGCCAGGACATCGTAAAGACCCAGTACTTC.

The chain has TRBV28 and TRBJ2-7; D might be TRBD2 (6 bases). This CDR3 spans 14 amino acids. V dropped 7 bases and J dropped 2 bases, with 15 bases sitting between them. Germline V gene lookup returns CDR1 MDHEN and CDR2 SYDVKM. The CDR3 region has the DNA TGTGCCAGCACCCAGGAGGGTAGTCCCTACGAGCAGTACTTC. Translation: CASTQEGSPYEQYF.

This rearrangement joins TRBV18 to TRBJ1-2; D is possibly TRBD1 (5 bases). V shed 3 bases and J shed 3 bases, with 14 bases lying between them. CDR3 size: 15 residues. In germline, CDR1 is KGHSH, CDR2 LQKENI. The CDR3 sequence is CASSPGHRRDYGYTF. The CDR3 coding sequence is TGTGCCAGCTCACCGGGTCACAGGAGGGACTATGGCTACACCTTC. Full variable domain (rest looked up from reference TRBV18 and TRBJ1-2): NAGVMQNPRHLVRRRGQEARLRCSPMKGHSHVYWYRQLPEEGLKFMVYLQKENIIDESGMPKERFSAEFPKEGPSILRIQQVVRGDSAAYFCASSPGHRRDYGYTFGSGTRLTVV.

The CDR3 reads CASKGRFEAFF. DNA of the CDR3: TGTGCCAGCAAAGGGAGGTTCGAAGCTTTCTTT. The rearrangement joins TRBV3-1 (or the pseudogene TRBV3-2) to TRBJ1-1, with no clear D. Trimming removed 7 bases from V and 8 bases from J, with 11 bases in between. The CDR3 contains 11 residues. Per germline, CDR1 LGHDT and CDR2 YNNKEL (reference sequence).

The rearrangement uses TRBV27 and TRBJ2-7, with D perhaps TRBD1 (5 bases). Between the trimmed V and J ends, which lost 5 bases and 6 bases, there was a span of 20 bases. The CDR3 is made up of 15 amino acids. Germline CDR1 reads MNHEY; CDR2 reads SMNVEV (reference sequence). The CDR3: CASSKGQGGASEQYF. CDR3 nucleotide sequence: TGTGCCAGCAGTAAAGGACAAGGTGGGGCTTCCGAGCAGTACTTC.

This chain links TRBV15 with TRBJ2-6; D possibly corresponds to TRBD2 (5 bases). V dropped 1 base and J dropped 0 bases, with 10 bases sitting between them. The CDR3 consists of 17 residues. Germline values: CDR1 LNHNV, CDR2 YYDKDF (reference sequence). This CDR3 is CATSRGAGFSGANVLTF. The CDR3 coding sequence is TGTGCCACCAGCAGAGGGGCGGGTTTCTCTGGGGCCAACGTCCTGACTTTC.

V usage is TRBV28 and J usage is TRBJ1-1; 9 bases line up with TRBD1. This CDR3 spans 15 amino acids. V trimming: 5 bases; J trimming: 7 bases; junction bases outside the gene matches: 11. Germline V lookup: CDR1 MDHEN, CDR2 SYDVKM. The CDR3 is CASSTAGTGTHEAFF. The CDR3 coding sequence is TGTGCCAGCAGTACGGCCGGGACAGGGACCCATGAAGCTTTCTTT. The full variable domain, in which reference TRBV28 and TRBJ1-1 provide the parts outside the CDR3, is DVKVTQSSRYLVKRTGEKVFLECVQDMDHENMFWYRQDPGLGLRLIYFSYDVKMKEKGDIPEGYSVSREKKERFSLILESASTNQTSMYLCASSTAGTGTHEAFFGQGTRLTVV.

The chain uses TRBV5-4 and TRBJ1-3, with D maybe TRBD1 (6 bases). The CDR3 is 15 residues long. V lost 4 bases and J 0 bases, leaving 11 bases between the germline ends. Germline V CDR1 and CDR2: SGHNT, YYREEE (reference sequence). The CDR3 sequence: CASSPGQSSGNTIYF. CDR3 nucleotide sequence: TGTGCCAGCAGCCCAGGACAGTCCTCTGGAAACACCATATATTTT. The full variable domain, completed using reference TRBV5-4 and TRBJ1-3, is ETGVTQSPTHLIKTRGQQVTLRCSSQSGHNTVSWYQQALGQGPQFIFQYYREEENGRGNFPPRFSGLQFPNYSSELNVNALELDDSALYLCASSPGQSSGNTIYFGEGSWLTVV.

The V and J genes are TRBV28 and TRBJ1-1, with D maybe TRBD1 (5 bases). The CDR3 runs to 14 residues. V gave up 5 bases and J gave up 3 bases, with 13 bases separating them. Germline loops: CDR1 MDHEN, CDR2 SYDVKM. CDR3 region: CASSPPGAHTEAFF. The DNA of the CDR3 is TGTGCCAGCAGTCCACCTGGGGCGCACACTGAAGCTTTCTTT.

The chain links TRBV9 to TRBJ2-7; possible D gene TRBD2, 5 bases. V gave up 5 bases and J gave up 6 bases, with 21 bases separating them. This CDR3 has 15 amino acids. Germline CDR1 SGDLS, CDR2 YYNGEE. CDR3 sequence: CASSSGLGLASEQYF. CDR3 nucleotide sequence: TGTGCCAGCAGTTCCGGCCTAGGCCTAGCCTCCGAGCAGTACTTC.

The chain is built from TRBV10-1 and TRBJ1-2; weak D call: TRBD1 (5 bases). This CDR3 has 14 residues. CDR1 is WNHNN, CDR2 SYGVQD, per germline (reference sequence). The V end lost 10 bases, the J end lost 8 bases, and 23 bases lay between the germline ends. The chain's CDR3 is CATGPGTLGMGYTF. The CDR3 DNA is TGCGCCACAGGCCCGGGGACTTTAGGGATGGGCTACACCTTC.

The V and J genes are TRBV7-9 and TRBJ1-2, with TRBD1 as a possible D gene (6 bases). Trimming stripped 5 bases from V and 2 bases from J, with 18 bases between. The CDR3 spans 16 residues. Germline V gives CDR1 SEHNR, CDR2 FQNEAQ (reference sequence). The CDR3 region has the DNA TGTGCCAGCAGCCCACCGGGGGGCTCACGCAACTATGGCTACACCTTC. Its protein is CASSPPGGSRNYGYTF.

The chain is built from TRBV30 and TRBJ1-1, with 8 nucleotides matching TRBD1. The J segment lost 4 bases and the V segment lost 3 bases, leaving 7 bases of the junction unmatched. CDR1 and CDR2 (germline): GTSNPN, SVGIG (reference sequence). The CDR3 consists of 14 residues. The CDR3 region is CAWSVTGVGTEAFF. The DNA for the CDR3 is TGTGCCTGGAGCGTGACAGGGGTGGGCACTGAAGCTTTCTTT.

The chain uses TRBV6-5 and TRBJ1-1, with D possibly matching TRBD1 (6 bases). CDR3 length equals 15 residues. V lost 2 bases, J lost 1 base, and 11 bases lay in between. Germline values: CDR1 MNHEY, CDR2 SVGAGI. CDR3 sequence: CASSYLTGANTEAFF. The DNA for the CDR3 is TGTGCCAGCAGTTACCTGACAGGAGCGAACACTGAAGCTTTCTTT.

The chain is built from TRBV29-1 and TRBJ2-5; 8 bases fit TRBD2. V was clipped by 4 bases and J by 5 bases; unmatched bases: 15. Looked up from germline, CDR1 is SQVTM and CDR2 is ANQGSEA. The length of the CDR3 is 16 residues. The CDR3 region has the DNA TGCAGCGTTGCTTTTCGCTTCAGCGGGAGTGGGGAGACCCAGTACTTC. Translating gives CSVAFRFSGSGETQYF.

V and J are TRBV5-5 and TRBJ2-7; 7 bases match TRBD1. Germline assignment: CDR1 SGHKS and CDR2 YYEKEE (reference sequence). The trim removed 3 bases at V and 0 bases at J, leaving 0 bases unmatched. The CDR3 totals 13 residues. The CDR3 DNA is TGTGCCAGCAGCTCAGGGGGCTCCTACGAGCAGTACTTC. Encoded protein: CASSSGGSYEQYF.

Remarks on this clone: This CDR3 is also generated by other DNA sequences in the sample. The chain is built from TRBV27 and TRBJ2-3, with D tentatively TRBD2 (5 bases). The germline V gene has CDR1 MNHEY and CDR2 SMNVEV (reference sequence). This CDR3 contains 13 residues. Trimming left V 6 bases short and J 3 bases short, with 10 bases between. As DNA, the CDR3 is TGTGCCAGCAGCCCGAGAGGGACAGATACGCAGTATTTT. Protein: CASSPRGTDTQYF.

In nucleotides, the CDR3 is TGTGCCAGCAGCCCTCGATCCCGGGAGGGGGGGGAGACCCAGTACTTC. Translating gives CASSPRSREGGETQYF. The chain employs TRBV7-8 and TRBJ2-5; 8 nucleotides match TRBD2. Germline trimming cut 5 bases from V and 5 bases from J; bases unmatched to any gene: 13. This CDR3 has 16 amino acids. Germline CDR1 reads SGHVS; CDR2 reads FQNEAQ.

The chain carries TRBV19 and TRBJ1-2; a possible D gene is TRBD1 (5 bases). This CDR3 region has 16 residues. The germline CDR1 and CDR2 sequences are LNHDA and SQIVND (reference sequence). Trimming took 2 bases from V and 4 from J, leaving 17 bases between them. CDR3 coding DNA: TGTGCCAGTAGTATAATATCAACAACAGGTGGCTATGGCTACACCTTC. This sequence encodes CASSIISTTGGYGYTF.